This T cell receptor beta chain was sequenced for a study of shared clonotypes between healthy human individuals. Findings and limits, study-wide: In a handful of donors, about 5% of naive CD4 clonotypes appeared in common. Few donors limited the genetic and exposure-history diversity represented.

Worth noting for this clone: Its antigen is unidentified.

Generated by immunoSEQ multiplex PCR, the TCRdb table keeps only in-frame clones and is missing some. The sample holds around 180,000 clones, over 85% seen once. Adult donors, all healthy and HIV-negative, had no recent acute infections or vaccinations. CD45RA+ naive and CD45RA-negative memory subsets were separated from CD4+ cells. Trimming removed 1 base at V and 5 bases at J, with 17 bases between. The germline V gene has CDR1 MNHEY and CDR2 SMNVEV (reference sequence). This CDR3 region has 17 residues. The TCR was taken from a woman aged 30 to 39 in good health. Input material: naive CD4+ T cells sorted from blood. The subset denotes: CD45RA+ positively selected. This chain links TRBV27 with TRBJ2-2; possibly TRBD2 for D (6 bases). CDR3 region: CASSLYPPGVRTGELFF. CDR3 sequence (DNA): TGTGCCAGCAGTTTATACCCCCCGGGAGTTCGTACCGGGGAGCTGTTTTTT.